This T cell receptor beta chain was sequenced during a study of shared clonotypes between healthy human individuals. Genomic DNA from each subset was divided evenly over several immunoSEQ plates. The authors loaded roughly 200 ng DNA, about 30,000 T cell genomes, into sorted-subset replicate PCRs. TCRdb's table, derived via immunoSEQ multiplex PCR, lists solely in-frame clones and lacks some. In the table there are approximately 340,000 clones, about 74% of which are singletons. The germline V gene has CDR1 LNHDA and CDR2 SQIVND (reference sequence). V trimming: 3 bases; J trimming: 4 bases; junction bases outside the gene matches: 11. This CDR3 has 17 amino acids.

The sequencing sample was made of memory CD4+ T cells sorted from blood. Subset meaning: CD45RA-negative fraction. This sequence originates from a man aged 25-45 years in good health. The rearrangement uses TRBV19 and TRBJ2-2; 7 bases agree with TRBD2. CDR3 amino acids: CASSIGASGQGTGELFF. The CDR3 DNA reads as TGTGCCAGTAGTATTGGTGCTAGCGGCCAAGGCACCGGGGAGCTGTTTTTT.